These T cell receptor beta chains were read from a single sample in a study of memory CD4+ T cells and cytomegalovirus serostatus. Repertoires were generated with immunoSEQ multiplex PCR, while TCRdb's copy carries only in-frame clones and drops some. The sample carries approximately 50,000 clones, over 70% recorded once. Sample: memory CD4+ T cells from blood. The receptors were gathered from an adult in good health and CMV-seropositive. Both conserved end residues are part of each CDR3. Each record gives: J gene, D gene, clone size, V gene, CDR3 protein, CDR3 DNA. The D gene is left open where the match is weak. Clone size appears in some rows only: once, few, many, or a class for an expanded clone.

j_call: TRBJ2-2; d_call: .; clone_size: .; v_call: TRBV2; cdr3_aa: CASMYAGELFF; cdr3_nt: TGTGCCAGCATGTACGCCGGGGAGCTGTTTTTT
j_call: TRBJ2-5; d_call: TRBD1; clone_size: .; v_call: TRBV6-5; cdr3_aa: CASSYGTAQETQYF; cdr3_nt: TGTGCCAGCAGTTACGGGACAGCCCAAGAGACCCAGTACTTC
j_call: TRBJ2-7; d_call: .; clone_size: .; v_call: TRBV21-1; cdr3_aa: CASSKVFGGFSYEQYF; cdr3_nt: TGTGCCAGCAGCAAAGTTTTCGGCGGGTTCTCCTACGAGCAGTACTTC
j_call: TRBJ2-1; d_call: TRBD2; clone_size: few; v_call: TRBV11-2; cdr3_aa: CASSPRTSGRVEQFF; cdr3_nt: TGTGCCAGCAGCCCTCGGACTAGCGGGAGGGTTGAGCAGTTCTTC
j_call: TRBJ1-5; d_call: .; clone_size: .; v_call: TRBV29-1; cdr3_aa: CSVEEGGSPPQHF; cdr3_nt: TGCAGCGTTGAAGAGGGGGGAAGCCCGCCCCAGCATTTT
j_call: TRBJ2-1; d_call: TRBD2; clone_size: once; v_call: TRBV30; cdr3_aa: CAWSGGLAGYNEQFF; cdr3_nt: TGTGCCTGGAGTGGAGGTCTAGCGGGATACAATGAGCAGTTCTTC
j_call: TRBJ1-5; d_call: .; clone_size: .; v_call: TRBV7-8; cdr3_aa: CASPLGGPQHF; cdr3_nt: TGTGCCAGCCCCCTCGGGGGACCCCAGCATTTT
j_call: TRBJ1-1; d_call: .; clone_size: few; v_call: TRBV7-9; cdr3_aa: CASSLMGAEAFF; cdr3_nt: TGTGCCAGCAGCTTGATGGGGGCTGAAGCTTTCTTT
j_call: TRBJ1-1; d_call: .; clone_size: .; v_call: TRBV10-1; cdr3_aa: CASSPELGEVTVAFF; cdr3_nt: TGCGCCAGCAGTCCGGAATTAGGGGAGGTCACGGTGGCTTTCTTT
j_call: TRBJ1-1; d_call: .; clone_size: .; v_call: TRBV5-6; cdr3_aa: CASSLGQRAEAFF; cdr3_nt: TGTGCCAGCAGCTTGGGACAGCGGGCTGAAGCTTTCTTT
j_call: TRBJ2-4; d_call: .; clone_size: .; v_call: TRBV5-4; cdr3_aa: CASSLGHQNIQYF; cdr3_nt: TGTGCCAGCAGCTTGGGACACCAAAACATTCAGTACTTC
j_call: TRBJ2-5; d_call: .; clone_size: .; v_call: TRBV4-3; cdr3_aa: CASSQDRGDGSTQYF; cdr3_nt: TGCGCCAGCAGCCAAGATAGAGGGGATGGAAGTACCCAGTACTTC
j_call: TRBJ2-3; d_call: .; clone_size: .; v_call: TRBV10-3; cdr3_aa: CAIGEAGTDTQYF; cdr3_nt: TGTGCCATAGGGGAGGCGGGAACAGATACGCAGTATTTT
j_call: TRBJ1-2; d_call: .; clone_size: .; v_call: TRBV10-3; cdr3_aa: CAISTGESYGYTF; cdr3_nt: TGTGCCATCAGCACGGGGGAGAGCTATGGCTACACCTTC
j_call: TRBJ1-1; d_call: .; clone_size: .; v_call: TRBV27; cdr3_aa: CASSLGGFKTEAFF; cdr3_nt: TGTGCCAGCAGTTTAGGGGGCTTCAAAACTGAAGCTTTCTTT